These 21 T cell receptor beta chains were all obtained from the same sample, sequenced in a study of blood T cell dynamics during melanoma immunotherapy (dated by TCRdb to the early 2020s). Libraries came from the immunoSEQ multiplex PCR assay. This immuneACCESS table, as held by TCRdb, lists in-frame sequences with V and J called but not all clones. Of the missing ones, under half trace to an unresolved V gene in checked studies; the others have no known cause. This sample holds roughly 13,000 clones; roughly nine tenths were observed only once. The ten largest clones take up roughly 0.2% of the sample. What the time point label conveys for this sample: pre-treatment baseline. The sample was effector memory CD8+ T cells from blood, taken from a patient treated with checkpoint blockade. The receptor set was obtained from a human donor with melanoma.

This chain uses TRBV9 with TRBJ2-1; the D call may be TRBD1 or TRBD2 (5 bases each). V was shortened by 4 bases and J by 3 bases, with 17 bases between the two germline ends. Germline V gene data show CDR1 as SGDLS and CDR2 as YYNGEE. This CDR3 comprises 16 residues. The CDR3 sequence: CASSLSGDGGYNEQFF. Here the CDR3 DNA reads TGTGCCAGCAGCCTCTCTGGCGATGGGGGCTACAATGAGCAGTTCTTC.

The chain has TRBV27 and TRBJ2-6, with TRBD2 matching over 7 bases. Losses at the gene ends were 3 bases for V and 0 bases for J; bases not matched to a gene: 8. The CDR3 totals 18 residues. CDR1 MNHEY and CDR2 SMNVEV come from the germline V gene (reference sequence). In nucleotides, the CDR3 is TGTGCCAGCAGTTTTTTTGTGGGACTAAGCTCTGGGGCCAACGTCCTGACTTTC. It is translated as CASSFFVGLSSGANVLTF.

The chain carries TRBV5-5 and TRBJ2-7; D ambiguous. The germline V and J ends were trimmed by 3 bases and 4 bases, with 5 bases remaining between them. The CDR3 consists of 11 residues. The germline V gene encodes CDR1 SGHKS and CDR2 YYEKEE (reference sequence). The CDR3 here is CASSSAYEQYF. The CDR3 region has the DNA TGTGCCAGCAGCTCAGCATACGAGCAGTACTTC.

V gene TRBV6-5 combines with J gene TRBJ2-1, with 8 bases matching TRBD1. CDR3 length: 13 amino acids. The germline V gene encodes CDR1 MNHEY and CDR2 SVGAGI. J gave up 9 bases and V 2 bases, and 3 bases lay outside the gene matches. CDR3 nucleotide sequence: TGTGCCAGCAGTTACGGGACAGGTAGTGAGCAGTTCTTC. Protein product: CASSYGTGSEQFF.

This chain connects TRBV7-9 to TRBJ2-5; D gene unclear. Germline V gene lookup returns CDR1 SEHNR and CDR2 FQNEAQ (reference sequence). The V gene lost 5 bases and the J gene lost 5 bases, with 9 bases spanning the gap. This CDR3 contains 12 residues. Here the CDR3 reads CASSKERETQYF. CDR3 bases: TGTGCCAGCAGCAAAGAACGGGAGACCCAGTACTTC. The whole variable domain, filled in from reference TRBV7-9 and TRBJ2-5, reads DTGVSQNPRHKITKRGQNVTFRCDPISEHNRLYWYRQTLGQGPEFLTYFQNEAQLEKSRLLSDRFSAERPKGSFSTLEIQRTEQGDSAMYLCASSKERETQYFGPGTRLLVL.

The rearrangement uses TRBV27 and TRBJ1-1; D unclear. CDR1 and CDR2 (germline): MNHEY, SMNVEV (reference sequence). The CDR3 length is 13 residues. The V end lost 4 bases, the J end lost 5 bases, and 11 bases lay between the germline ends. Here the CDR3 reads CASSSAGVTEAFF. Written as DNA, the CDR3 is TGTGCCAGCAGTTCAGCCGGGGTTACTGAAGCTTTCTTT.

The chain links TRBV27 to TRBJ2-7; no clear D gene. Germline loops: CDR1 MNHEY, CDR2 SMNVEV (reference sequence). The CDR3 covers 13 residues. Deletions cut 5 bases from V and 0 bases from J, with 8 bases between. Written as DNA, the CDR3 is TGTGCCAGCAGTCCATCAAGCTCCTACGAGCAGTACTTC. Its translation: CASSPSSSYEQYF.

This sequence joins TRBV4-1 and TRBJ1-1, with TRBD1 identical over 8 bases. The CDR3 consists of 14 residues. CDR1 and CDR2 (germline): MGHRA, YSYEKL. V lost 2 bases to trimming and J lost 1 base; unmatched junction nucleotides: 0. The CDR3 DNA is TGCGCCAGCAGCCAACAGGGGGCGAACACTGAAGCTTTCTTT. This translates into CASSQQGANTEAFF.

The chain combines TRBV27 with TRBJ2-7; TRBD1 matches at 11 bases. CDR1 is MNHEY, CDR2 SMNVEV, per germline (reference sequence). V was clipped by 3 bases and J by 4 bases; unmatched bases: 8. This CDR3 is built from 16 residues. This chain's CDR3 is CASSLAGTGGSYEQYF. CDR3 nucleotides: TGTGCCAGCAGTTTGGCCGGGACAGGGGGTAGTTACGAGCAGTACTTC.

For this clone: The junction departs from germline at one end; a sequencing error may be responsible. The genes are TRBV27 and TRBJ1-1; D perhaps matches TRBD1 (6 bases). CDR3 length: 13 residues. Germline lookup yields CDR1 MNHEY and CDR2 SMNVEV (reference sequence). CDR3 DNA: TGTGCCAGCAGTTTCCAGGGGAACCCTGAAGCTTTCTTT. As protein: CASSFQGNPEAFF.

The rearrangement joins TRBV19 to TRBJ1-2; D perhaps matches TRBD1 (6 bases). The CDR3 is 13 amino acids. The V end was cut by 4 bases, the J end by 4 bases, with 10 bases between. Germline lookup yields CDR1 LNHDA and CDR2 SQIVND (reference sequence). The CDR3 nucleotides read TGTGCCAGTAGTAGGGACACGATCTATGGCTACACCTTC. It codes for CASSRDTIYGYTF.

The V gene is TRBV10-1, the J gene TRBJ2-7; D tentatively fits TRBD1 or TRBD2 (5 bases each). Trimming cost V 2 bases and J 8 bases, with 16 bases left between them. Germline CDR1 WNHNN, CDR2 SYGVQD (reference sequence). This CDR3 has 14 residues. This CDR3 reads CASSEEGTLGKQYF. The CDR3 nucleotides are TGCGCCAGCAGTGAGGAAGGGACGCTTGGTAAGCAGTACTTC.

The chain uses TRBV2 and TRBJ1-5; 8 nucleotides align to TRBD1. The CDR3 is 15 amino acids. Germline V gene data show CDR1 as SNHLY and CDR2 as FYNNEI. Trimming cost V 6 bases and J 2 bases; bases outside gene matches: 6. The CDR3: CASRAETGGNQPQHF. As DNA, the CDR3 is TGTGCCAGCAGGGCCGAGACAGGGGGCAATCAGCCCCAGCATTTT.

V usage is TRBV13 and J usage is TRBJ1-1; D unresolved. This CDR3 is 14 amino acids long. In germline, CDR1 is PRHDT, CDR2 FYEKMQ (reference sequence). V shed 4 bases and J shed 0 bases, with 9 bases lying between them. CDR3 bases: TGTGCCAGCAGCTCAGGACTGATGAACACTGAAGCTTTCTTT. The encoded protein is CASSSGLMNTEAFF.

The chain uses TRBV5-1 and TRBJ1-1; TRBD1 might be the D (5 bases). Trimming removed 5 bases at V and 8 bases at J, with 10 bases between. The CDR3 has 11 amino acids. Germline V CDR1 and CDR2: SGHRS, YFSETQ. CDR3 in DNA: TGCGCCAGCAGACTCAGGGCAGAAGCTTTCTTT. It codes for CASRLRAEAFF.

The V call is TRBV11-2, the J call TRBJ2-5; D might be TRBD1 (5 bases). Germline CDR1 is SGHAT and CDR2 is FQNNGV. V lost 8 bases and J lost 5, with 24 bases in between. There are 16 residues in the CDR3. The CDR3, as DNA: TGTGCCAGCGGCAACGCGCTGTTAGGGGTTGGGGAGACCCAGTACTTC. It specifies CASGNALLGVGETQYF.

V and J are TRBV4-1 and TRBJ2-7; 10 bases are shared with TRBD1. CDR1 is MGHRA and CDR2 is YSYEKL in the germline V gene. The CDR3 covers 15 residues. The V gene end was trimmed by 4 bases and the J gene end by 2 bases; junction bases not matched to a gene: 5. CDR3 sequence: CASSPAGTGAYEQYF. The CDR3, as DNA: TGCGCCAGCAGCCCCGCCGGGACAGGGGCCTACGAGCAGTACTTC.

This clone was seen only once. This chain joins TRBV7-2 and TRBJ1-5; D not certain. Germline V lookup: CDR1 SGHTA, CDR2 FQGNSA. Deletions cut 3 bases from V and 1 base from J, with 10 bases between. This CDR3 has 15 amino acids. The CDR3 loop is CASSFLVGSNQPQHF. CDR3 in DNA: TGTGCCAGCAGCTTTCTGGTCGGGAGCAATCAGCCCCAGCATTTT.

The CDR3 is CASSLESNVAERVAKNIQYF. The CDR3 nucleotides are TGTGCCAGCAGCTTAGAATCGAACGTGGCGGAGAGGGTGGCCAAAAACATTCAGTACTTC. The V gene is TRBV7-8, the J gene TRBJ2-4, with D tentatively TRBD2 (5 bases). V lost 1 base and J lost 1, with 23 bases in between. CDR1 SGHVS and CDR2 FQNEAQ come from the germline V gene. The length of the CDR3 is 20 residues.

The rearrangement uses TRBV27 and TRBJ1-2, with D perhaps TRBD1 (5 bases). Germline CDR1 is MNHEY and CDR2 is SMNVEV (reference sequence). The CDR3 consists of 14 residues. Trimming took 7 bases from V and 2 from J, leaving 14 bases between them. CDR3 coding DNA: TGTGCCAGCACCTCCCCGACAGCAAACTATGGCTACACCTTC. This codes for CASTSPTANYGYTF.

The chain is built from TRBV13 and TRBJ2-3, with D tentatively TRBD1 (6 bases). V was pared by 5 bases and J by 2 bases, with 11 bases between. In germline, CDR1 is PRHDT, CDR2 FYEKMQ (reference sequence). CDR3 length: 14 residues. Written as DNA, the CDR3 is TGTGCCAGCAGCATTTGGACAGTCACAGATACGCAGTATTTT. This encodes CASSIWTVTDTQYF.